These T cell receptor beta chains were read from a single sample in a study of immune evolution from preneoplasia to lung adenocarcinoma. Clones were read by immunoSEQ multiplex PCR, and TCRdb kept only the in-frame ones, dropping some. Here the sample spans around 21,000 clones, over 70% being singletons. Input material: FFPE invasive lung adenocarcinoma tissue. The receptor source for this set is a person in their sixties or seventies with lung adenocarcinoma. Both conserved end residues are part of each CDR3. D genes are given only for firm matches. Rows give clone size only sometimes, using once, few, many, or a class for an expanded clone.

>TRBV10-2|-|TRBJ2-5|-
CASSGGRNQETQYF
TGCGCCAGCAGTGGTGGACGGAATCAAGAGACCCAGTACTTC
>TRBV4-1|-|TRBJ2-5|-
CASSQRALDLQETQYF
TGCGCCAGCAGCCAACGGGCTTTGGACCTCCAAGAGACCCAGTACTTC
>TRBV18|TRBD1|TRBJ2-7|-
CASSKGQGPYEQYF
TGTGCCAGCTCAAAGGGACAGGGCCCCTACGAGCAGTACTTC
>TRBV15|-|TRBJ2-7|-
CATSRGGAGNEQYF
TGTGCCACCAGCAGAGGGGGGGCGGGGAACGAGCAGTACTTC
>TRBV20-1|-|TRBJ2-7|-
CSTGPLREQYF
TGCAGTACCGGTCCACTACGGGAGCAGTACTTC
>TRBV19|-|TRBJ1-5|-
CASSVQGTGNQPQHF
TGTGCCAGTAGTGTACAGGGAACGGGGAATCAGCCCCAGCATTTT
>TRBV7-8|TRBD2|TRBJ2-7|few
CASSLVLVGGTSYEQYF
TGTGCCAGCAGCTTAGTGCTCGTGGGAGGGACCTCCTACGAGCAGTACTTC
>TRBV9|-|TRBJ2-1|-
CASSVTQNVEQFF
TGTGCCAGCAGCGTAACCCAGAACGTTGAGCAGTTCTTC
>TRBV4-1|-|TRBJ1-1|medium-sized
CASSQQGLNTEAFF
TGCGCCAGCAGCCAACAGGGCCTGAACACTGAAGCTTTCTTT
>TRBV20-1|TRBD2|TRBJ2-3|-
CSARLADTQYF
TGCAGTGCTCGACTAGCGGATACGCAGTATTTT
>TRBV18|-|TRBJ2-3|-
CASSPHPRPTDTQYF
TGTGCCAGCTCACCTCACCCCAGGCCCACAGATACGCAGTATTTT
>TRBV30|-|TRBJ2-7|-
CAWSVSPTPEQYF
TGTGCCTGGAGTGTATCCCCAACCCCCGAGCAGTACTTC
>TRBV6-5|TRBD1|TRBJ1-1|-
CASSYSAQGAVMAFF
TGTGCCAGCAGTTACTCGGCCCAGGGGGCGGTCATGGCTTTCTTT
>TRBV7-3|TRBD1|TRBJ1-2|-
CASSFRDRGRPNYGYTF
TGTGCCAGCAGCTTCCGGGACAGGGGGCGCCCGAACTATGGCTACACCTTC
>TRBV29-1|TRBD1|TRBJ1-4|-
CSVEAPGQGAEKLFF
TGCAGCGTTGAAGCTCCGGGACAGGGGGCTGAAAAACTGTTTTTT
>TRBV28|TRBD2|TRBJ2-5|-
CASSLAGEREETQYF
TGTGCCAGCAGTTTAGCGGGAGAGAGGGAAGAGACCCAGTACTTC
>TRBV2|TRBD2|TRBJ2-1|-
CASSRLAGGLNEQFF
TGTGCCAGCAGCCGACTAGCGGGAGGCCTCAATGAGCAGTTCTTC
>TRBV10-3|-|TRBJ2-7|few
CAISEGHATYEQYF
TGTGCCATCAGTGAAGGACACGCCACCTACGAGCAGTACTTC
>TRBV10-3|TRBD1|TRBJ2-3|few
CAIEKGTGTDTQYF
TGTGCCATTGAAAAGGGGACAGGCACAGATACGCAGTATTTT
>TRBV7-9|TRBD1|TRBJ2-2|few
CASSLGQGAFGELFF
TGTGCCAGCAGCCTAGGACAGGGGGCTTTCGGGGAGCTGTTTTTT
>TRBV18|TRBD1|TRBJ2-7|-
CASSPQQGAYEQYF
TGTGCCAGCTCACCACAACAGGGGGCATACGAGCAGTACTTC
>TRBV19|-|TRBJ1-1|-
CASSLERYTEAFF
TGTGCCAGTAGTTTAGAGAGATACACTGAAGCTTTCTTT
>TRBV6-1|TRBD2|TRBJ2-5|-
CASSDSGRAMETQYF
TGTGCCAGCAGTGATAGCGGGAGGGCCATGGAGACCCAGTACTTC
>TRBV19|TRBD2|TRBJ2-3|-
CATNGFRTSGRTDTQYF
TGTGCCACTAATGGATTTCGGACTAGCGGGAGGACAGATACGCAGTATTTT
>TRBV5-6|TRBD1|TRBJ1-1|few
CASSGQGSLNTEAFF
TGTGCCAGCAGCGGACAGGGTTCGTTGAACACTGAAGCTTTCTTT
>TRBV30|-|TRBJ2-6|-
CASYFPGANVLTF
TGTGCCTCATATTTCCCCGGGGCCAACGTCCTGACTTTC
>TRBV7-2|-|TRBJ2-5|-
CASSVDRAAETQYF
TGTGCCAGCAGCGTCGATCGGGCGGCGGAGACCCAGTACTTC
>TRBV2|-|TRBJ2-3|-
CASSLPTGSSTDTQYF
TGTGCCAGCAGTCTCCCAACAGGGTCAAGCACAGATACGCAGTATTTT
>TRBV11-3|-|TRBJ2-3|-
CASSGGSGNTQYF
TGTGCCAGCAGCGGGGGGAGTGGAAATACGCAGTATTTT
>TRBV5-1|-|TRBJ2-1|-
CASSLVIGSSNEQFF
TGCGCCAGCAGCTTGGTAATAGGATCCTCCAATGAGCAGTTCTTC